This passage covers 22 T cell receptor beta chains from one sample sequenced in a study of T cell responses to AZD1222 COVID-19 vaccine. Profiling relied on immunoSEQ multiplex PCR, and the TCRdb table lists in-frame clones only, not all of them. The data show some 80,000 clones, with 86% seen just once and around 6.7% held by the top ten. This specimen consisted of peripheral blood, obtained on day 0 of AZD1222 vaccination. Receptors originate from an adult in good health.

This clone has only a few counts. The V and J genes are TRBV10-3 and TRBJ1-2, with TRBD1 as a possible D gene (6 bases). The CDR3 consists of 15 residues. V lost 0 bases, J lost 6 bases, and 14 bases lay in between. Germline values: CDR1 ENHRY, CDR2 SYGVKD. The DNA of the CDR3 is TGTGCCATCAGTGAGTCCGGAAACAGGGACGATGGCTACACCTTC. Its protein is CAISESGNRDDGYTF.

The chain combines TRBV6-4 with TRBJ2-3, with TRBD1 matching over 7 bases. Trimming removed 4 bases from V and 0 bases from J; junction bases left unmatched: 4. Germline CDR1 is MRHNA and CDR2 is SNTAGT. This CDR3 contains 15 residues. The CDR3 is CASSASGGSTDTQYF. The CDR3 DNA reads TGTGCCAGCAGTGCCTCAGGGGGAAGCACAGATACGCAGTATTTT.

J is TRBJ2-4 and V is TRBV18; 7 bases match TRBD1. V was pared by 2 bases and J by 7 bases, with 8 bases of the junction left unmatched. This CDR3 region has 15 residues. Germline assignment: CDR1 KGHSH and CDR2 LQKENI. CDR3 loop: CASSPGEQGINIQYF. CDR3 DNA: TGTGCCAGCTCACCAGGTGAACAGGGGATCAACATTCAGTACTTC.

The gene calls are TRBV4-2 and TRBJ2-1, with TRBD2 matching over 7 bases. Germline CDR1 reads LGHNA; CDR2 reads YNFKEQ. This CDR3 has 17 amino acids. Trimming at V came to 2 bases and at J to 0 bases, leaving 7 bases not matched to a gene. The CDR3 nucleotides are TGTGCCAGCAGCCAAACCCTAGCGGCGAGCTCCTACAATGAGCAGTTCTTC. Encoded protein: CASSQTLAASSYNEQFF.

The DNA for the CDR3 is TGTGCCAGCAGTTTGAGAGGGACAGGGAACTCACCCCTCCACTTT. Residues: CASSLRGTGNSPLHF. The gene calls are TRBV27 and TRBJ1-6; TRBD1 aligns across 9 bases. From germline, CDR1 is MNHEY and CDR2 SMNVEV (reference sequence). This CDR3 has 15 amino acids. Germline trimming cut 3 bases from V and 10 bases from J; bases unmatched to any gene: 7.

This chain links TRBV6-5 with TRBJ2-1; D is unresolved. CDR1 MNHEY and CDR2 SVGAGI come from the germline V gene. This CDR3 is built from 11 residues. Between the trimmed V and J ends, which lost 6 bases and 8 bases, there was a span of 8 bases. CDR3 sequence: CASRSGDEQFF. The DNA for the CDR3 is TGTGCCAGCAGGTCCGGAGATGAGCAGTTCTTC.

In its sample, this clone was seen once. The chain carries TRBV19 and TRBJ1-4, with 7 bases aligning to TRBD1. Trimming at V came to 6 bases and at J to 3 bases, leaving 4 bases not matched to a gene. The CDR3 is 14 amino acids. The germline V gene encodes CDR1 LNHDA and CDR2 SQIVND (reference sequence). The CDR3 sequence is CASSTGASNEKLFF. CDR3 DNA: TGTGCCAGTAGCACAGGGGCTTCTAATGAAAAACTGTTTTTT.

V gene TRBV11-1 combines with J gene TRBJ2-7, with 8 positions matching TRBD2. The germline V gene encodes CDR1 SGHAT and CDR2 FQDESV (reference sequence). V dropped 2 bases and J dropped 1; count of bases not matched to a gene: 4. This CDR3 contains 15 residues. CDR3 region: CASSLTGGPSYEQYF. Here the CDR3 DNA reads TGTGCCAGCAGCTTAACGGGGGGGCCATCCTACGAGCAGTACTTC.

This clone appeared once. The chain carries TRBV15 and TRBJ2-7; TRBD1 is a possible D gene (6 bases). The CDR3 extends over 14 amino acids. Trimming cost V 3 bases and J 6 bases, with 15 bases left between them. The germline CDR1 and CDR2 sequences are LNHNV and YYDKDF (reference sequence). In DNA form, the CDR3 reads TGTGCCACCAGCAGGGGGGCCACAGGGTTCGAGCAGTACTTC. Its translation is CATSRGATGFEQYF.

The chain has TRBV10-2 and TRBJ1-3; D is unclear. The CDR3 consists of 17 residues. CDR1 and CDR2 (germline): WSHSY, SAAADI. V was shortened by 2 bases and J by 0 bases, with 14 bases between the two germline ends. CDR3 bases: TGCGCCAGCAGTGAGCTGGGAGGCCCTTCCTCTGGAAACACCATATATTTT. This codes for CASSELGGPSSGNTIYF.

The CDR3 here is CASSESGTGYGYTF. The CDR3, as DNA: TGTGCCAGCAGTGAATCCGGGACAGGGTATGGCTACACCTTC. This rearrangement joins TRBV25-1 to TRBJ1-2; 9 bases match TRBD1. V lost 1 base and J lost 5; bases outside the gene matches: 2. The CDR3 is made up of 14 amino acids. Germline-derived CDR1 and CDR2 are MGHDK and SYGVNS.

This clone has only a few counts. The chain is built from TRBV5-8 and TRBJ1-5, with no clear D. Germline V CDR1 and CDR2: SGHTS, YDEGEE. V was cut by 0 bases and J by 0 bases, with 7 bases left in between. The CDR3 loop spans 15 amino acids. The CDR3 DNA follows: TGTGCCAGCAGCTTGGGCCCCTATAGCAATCAGCCCCAGCATTTT. Translation: CASSLGPYSNQPQHF.

V usage is TRBV5-1 and J usage is TRBJ1-2; possible D gene TRBD1, 6 bases. V was shortened by 4 bases and J by 6 bases, with 13 bases between the two germline ends. The CDR3 is 13 amino acids. From germline, CDR1 is SGHRS and CDR2 YFSETQ. This CDR3 is CASSAGTTDGYTF. In DNA, the CDR3 is TGCGCCAGCAGCGCCGGGACAACGGATGGCTACACCTTC.

This clone was found a few times. The CDR3 region has the DNA TGTGCCAGTAGTATAACTAACGGATTTAACTATGGCTACACCTTC. Protein product: CASSITNGFNYGYTF. This chain links TRBV19 with TRBJ1-2, with D hard to call. Germline V CDR1 and CDR2: LNHDA, SQIVND (reference sequence). Trimming took 2 bases from V and 1 from J, leaving 11 bases between them. This CDR3 is built from 15 residues.

The chain carries TRBV28 and TRBJ1-2, with 11 bases that match TRBD1. The CDR3 is 16 amino acids. Germline assignment: CDR1 MDHEN and CDR2 SYDVKM. V shed 6 bases and J 2 bases; nucleotides not matched to a gene: 8. The CDR3 spells CASSPGTGGRNYGYTF. In DNA form, the CDR3 reads TGTGCCAGCAGCCCCGGGACAGGGGGTCGAAACTATGGCTACACCTTC.

This clone was recorded only once. The chain carries TRBV4-2 and TRBJ2-7, with 9 nucleotides matching TRBD1. The CDR3 consists of 13 residues. Per the germline V gene, CDR1 is LGHNA and CDR2 is YNFKEQ. The V and J ends lost 5 bases and 5 bases, in that order; junction bases with no gene match: 4. The CDR3 bases are TGTGCCAGCAGCATTCGGACAGGGGACGAGCAGTACTTC. This sequence encodes CASSIRTGDEQYF.

The chain is built from TRBV2 and TRBJ2-1; 9 bases line up with TRBD2. Per germline, CDR1 SNHLY and CDR2 FYNNEI. Unmatched junction bases numbered 5, after V lost 5 bases and J lost 0 bases. CDR3 length: 16 amino acids. The CDR3 is CASSRLADPSYNEQFF. CDR3 coding DNA: TGTGCCAGCAGTAGACTAGCGGATCCCTCCTACAATGAGCAGTTCTTC.

The chain carries TRBV9 and TRBJ1-4; D uncertain. V was cut by 4 bases and J by 8 bases, with 18 bases left in between. Germline-derived CDR1 and CDR2 are SGDLS and YYNGEE. The CDR3 has 15 amino acids. CDR3 nucleotide sequence: TGTGCCAGCAGCCCGCGGGCCCTGGCTGAGGAAAAACTGTTTTTT. Its translation is CASSPRALAEEKLFF. Together with reference TRBV9 and TRBJ1-4, the CDR3 gives the full variable domain: DSGVTQTPKHLITATGQRVTLRCSPRSGDLSVYWYQQSLDQGLQFLIQYYNGEERAKGNILERFSAQQFPDLHSELNLSSLELGDSALYFCASSPRALAEEKLFFGSGTQLSVL.

The chain links TRBV27 to TRBJ2-7, with D perhaps assigned TRBD1 or TRBD2 (6 bases each). The CDR3 has 13 residues. V was trimmed by 8 bases and J by 6 bases, leaving 17 bases between them. Germline-derived CDR1 and CDR2 are MNHEY and SMNVEV (reference sequence). The CDR3 DNA follows: TGTGCCAGCTCCCTAGGGGGGTCGAGCGAGCAGTACTTC. Residues: CASSLGGSSEQYF.

This chain links TRBV9 with TRBJ2-2; the D is unclear. Trimming removed 0 bases at V and 6 bases at J, with 12 bases between. CDR1 is SGDLS and CDR2 is YYNGEE in the germline V gene. The CDR3 loop spans 15 amino acids. The CDR3 loop reads CASSVGGGYAGELFF. The CDR3 bases are TGTGCCAGCAGCGTAGGAGGTGGGTACGCCGGGGAGCTGTTTTTT.

The chain joins TRBV21-1 to TRBJ2-7; TRBD1, the table's D call, lacks a check against the DNA. TRBV21-1 is labeled a pseudogene. The CDR3 runs to 19 residues. The CDR3 region has the DNA TGTGCCAGCAGCAAAGCGCGGGCCGGACAGGGGAAGGTTACCTACGAGCAGTACTTC. Amino acids: CASSKARAGQGKVTYEQYF.

This chain joins TRBV7-2 and TRBJ1-5, with TRBD1 matching over 7 bases. This CDR3 has 15 amino acids. The V segment lost 2 bases and the J segment 1 base; nucleotides outside the gene matches: 2. Per the germline V gene, CDR1 is SGHTA and CDR2 is FQGNSA. The CDR3 protein is CASSLKGASNQPQHF. As DNA, the CDR3 is TGTGCCAGCAGCTTAAAGGGGGCAAGCAATCAGCCCCAGCATTTT.